Below are 14 T cell receptor beta chains sequenced from a single sample in a study of shared clonotypes between healthy human individuals. Generated by immunoSEQ multiplex PCR, the TCRdb table keeps only in-frame clones and is missing some. Of approximately 500,000 clones listed, 60% to 80% are singletons. Sequencing was done on a sample of PBMCs. The receptors stem from a woman between 40 and 55 years old in good health. Some clones in this sample may be carry-over from other donors' samples.

This chain joins TRBV29-1 and TRBJ2-5; a weak D match, TRBD2 (6 bases). Looked up from germline, CDR1 is SQVTM and CDR2 is ANQGSEA. The CDR3 loop spans 12 amino acids. This CDR3 is CSGGTPQETQYF. The DNA for the CDR3 is TGCAGTGGTGGGACTCCCCAAGAGACCCAGTACTTC.

The chain joins TRBV28 to TRBJ1-2; TRBD1 matches 8 bases. CDR3 length: 15 residues. V was clipped by 1 base and J by 4 bases; unmatched bases: 5. Germline CDR1 and CDR2: MDHEN and SYDVKM. CDR3 sequence: CASSLSTGATYGYTF. DNA for the CDR3: TGTGCCAGCAGTTTATCGACAGGGGCGACCTATGGCTACACCTTC.

The chain employs TRBV2 and TRBJ2-1, with 12 positions matching TRBD2. This CDR3 is 15 amino acids long. The V segment lost 5 bases and the J segment 7 bases; nucleotides outside the gene matches: 6. Germline assignment: CDR1 SNHLY and CDR2 FYNNEI. DNA of the CDR3: TGTGCCAGCAGTCGTTGGACTAGCGGGATAAATGAGCAGTTCTTC. Translating gives CASSRWTSGINEQFF.

V gene TRBV7-9 combines with J gene TRBJ1-2; unclear D gene. CDR1 is SEHNR and CDR2 is FQNEAQ in the germline V gene (reference sequence). V lost 2 bases, J lost 1 base, and 8 bases lay in between. This CDR3 spans 14 amino acids. The CDR3 sequence is CASSLQASNYGYTF. For the CDR3, the DNA is TGTGCCAGCAGCTTACAGGCGAGTAACTATGGCTACACCTTC.

This clone was observed a few times. The rearrangement uses TRBV9 and TRBJ1-1, with TRBD1 as a possible D gene (6 bases). Trimming stripped 0 bases from V and 1 base from J, with 10 bases between. CDR3 length: 15 residues. The germline V gene encodes CDR1 SGDLS and CDR2 YYNGEE. The CDR3 here is CASSVGGRGNTEAFF. CDR3 bases: TGTGCCAGCAGCGTAGGAGGCAGGGGGAACACTGAAGCTTTCTTT.

This chain uses TRBV9 with TRBJ2-1; D is perhaps TRBD2 (6 bases). In germline, CDR1 is SGDLS, CDR2 YYNGEE. CDR3 length: 16 amino acids. Trimming pared 0 bases from V and 3 bases from J, leaving 13 bases between. CDR3 sequence: CASSVGPGTDYNEQFF. The CDR3 DNA reads TGTGCCAGCAGCGTAGGCCCCGGGACTGACTACAATGAGCAGTTCTTC.

To note about this clone: The sample carries other DNA sequences with the same CDR3. This rearrangement joins TRBV18 to TRBJ2-5; the D is unclear. This CDR3 has 13 amino acids. Germline V gene data show CDR1 as KGHSH and CDR2 as LQKENI. Between the trimmed V and J ends, which lost 3 bases and 5 bases, there was a span of 10 bases. The CDR3 nucleotides are TGTGCCAGCTCACCCCGACCCCGGGAGACCCAGTACTTC. It translates to CASSPRPRETQYF.

V and J are TRBV6-4 and TRBJ2-1, with D uncertain. The CDR3 contains 14 residues. Per germline, CDR1 MRHNA and CDR2 SNTAGT. Trimming cost V 2 bases and J 7 bases, with 12 bases left between them. The CDR3 coding sequence is TGTGCCAGCAGTGACGACGCCCCGGCGAATGAGCAGTTCTTC. Protein sequence: CASSDDAPANEQFF.

The genes are TRBV10-3 and TRBJ2-7; 7 bases line up with TRBD1. This CDR3 spans 14 amino acids. Germline V gives CDR1 ENHRY, CDR2 SYGVKD. V shed 10 bases, J shed 2 bases, and the junction held 11 bases outside the gene matches. The CDR3 DNA reads as TGTGCCAGCACCCGGGACAGCGTCACCTACGAGCAGTACTTC. Amino acids: CASTRDSVTYEQYF.

This clone has just a few counts. The chain recombines TRBV6-1 with TRBJ1-2; D ambiguous. CDR3 length equals 15 residues. V was clipped by 2 bases and J by 4 bases, with 14 bases between them. Germline CDR1 MNHNS, CDR2 SASEGT. The CDR3 DNA reads as TGTGCCAGCAGTGAAAGAGGTGGGAGGGTCTATGGCTACACCTTC. This sequence encodes CASSERGGRVYGYTF.

The gene calls are TRBV28 and TRBJ1-4; D unclear. Germline values: CDR1 MDHEN, CDR2 SYDVKM. V was trimmed by 7 bases and J by 4 bases, leaving 13 bases between them. CDR3 size: 14 residues. The CDR3 coding sequence is TGTGCCAGCATCGATGGGAGGTATAATGAAAAACTGTTTTTT. Protein sequence: CASIDGRYNEKLFF.

In its sample, this clone was seen a few times. The rearrangement uses TRBV18 and TRBJ1-1; D perhaps matches TRBD1 (5 bases). In germline, CDR1 is KGHSH, CDR2 LQKENI. Trimming pared 4 bases from V and 4 bases from J, leaving 13 bases between. CDR3 length: 14 residues. The CDR3 sequence is CASSLDRVSTEAFF. In DNA, the CDR3 is TGTGCCAGCTCACTTGACAGAGTTTCCACTGAAGCTTTCTTT.

The rearrangement links TRBV28 to TRBJ1-2; maybe TRBD1 (6 bases). Germline CDR1 and CDR2: MDHEN and SYDVKM. This CDR3 has 14 amino acids. Trimming cost V 4 bases and J 2 bases, with 11 bases left between them. The CDR3 loop is CASSSSQGNYGYTF. The CDR3 nucleotides are TGTGCCAGCAGTTCATCTCAGGGGAACTATGGCTACACCTTC.

This clone was found a few times. The CDR3 DNA reads TGTGCCAGCAGTTACTCTAAGTGGGTCCCCGGGGAGCTGTTTTTT. Translating it yields CASSYSKWVPGELFF. The V call is TRBV6-5, the J call TRBJ2-2; D ambiguous. The CDR3 is 15 amino acids. Germline lookup yields CDR1 MNHEY and CDR2 SVGAGI. V dropped 0 bases and J dropped 6 bases, with 11 bases sitting between them.